The 14 T cell receptor beta chains presented below share a single source sample, sequenced in a study of CD8 T cells in Susac syndrome. The RNA, 0.5 to 1 ug, was put through reverse transcription using random hexamers. From the immunoSEQ multiplex PCR reads, TCRdb called clonotypes with MiXCR, one entry per CDR3 protein. The sample yields about 300,000 distinct CDR3 sequences, roughly 85% seen once. Sequenced input: CD8+ T cells from PBMCs. These receptors came from a human donor with multiple sclerosis.

The chain combines TRBV6-2 or TRBV6-3 with TRBJ1-2; D remains ambiguous. Per the germline V gene, CDR1 is MNHEY and CDR2 is SVGEGT. This CDR3 has 14 amino acids. V was trimmed by 0 bases and J by 4 bases, leaving 9 bases between them. The CDR3 is CASSYSGSGYGYTF. DNA of the CDR3: TGTGCCAGCAGTTACTCGGGCAGCGGCTATGGCTACACCTTC.

The CDR3 reads CSARDAGTSGRKNEQFF. The CDR3 DNA is TGCAGTGCTAGAGACGCCGGGACTAGCGGGAGGAAGAATGAGCAGTTCTTC. The chain joins TRBV20-1 to TRBJ2-1, with 15 nucleotides matching TRBD2. From germline, CDR1 is DFQATT and CDR2 SNEGSKA (reference sequence). The CDR3 is 17 residues long. V was clipped by 0 bases and J by 7 bases; unmatched bases: 7.

The genes are TRBV27 and TRBJ2-3, with 8 bases lining up with TRBD2. Trimming removed 5 bases from V and 0 bases from J; junction bases left unmatched: 10. This CDR3 is 17 amino acids long. Looked up from germline, CDR1 is MNHEY and CDR2 is SMNVEV (reference sequence). The CDR3 loop reads CASSPIRAGGSTDTQYF. In nucleotides, the CDR3 is TGTGCCAGCAGTCCAATCCGGGCGGGAGGTAGCACAGATACGCAGTATTTT.

V is TRBV30 and J is TRBJ2-3; TRBD1 matches 7 bases. The CDR3 sequence is 13 residues long. The ends lost 4 bases at V and 2 bases at J; junction bases unmatched: 3. CDR1 GTSNPN and CDR2 SVGIG come from the germline V gene (reference sequence). As DNA, the CDR3 is TGTGCCTGGACGACAGGGAACACAGATACGCAGTATTTT. It specifies CAWTTGNTDTQYF.

This clonotype was detected a few times. The rearrangement links TRBV19 to TRBJ2-1; 9 positions match TRBD2. The CDR3 sequence is 18 residues long. Germline lookup yields CDR1 LNHDA and CDR2 SQIVND (reference sequence). With V trimmed by 3 bases and J by 1 base, 10 bases remained unmatched. The CDR3 sequence: CASSILVAGVGSYNEQFF. For the CDR3, the DNA is TGTGCCAGTAGTATCTTGGTAGCGGGGGTAGGGTCCTACAATGAGCAGTTCTTC.

The V call is TRBV2, the J call TRBJ2-3; TRBD2 aligns across 9 bases. Germline assignment: CDR1 SNHLY and CDR2 FYNNEI. Trimming took 4 bases from V and 6 from J; bases not matched to a gene: 11. The length of the CDR3 is 16 residues. The CDR3 is CASSVAREGTSDTQYF. The CDR3 nucleotides read TGTGCCAGCAGTGTCGCGCGGGAGGGGACATCCGATACGCAGTATTTT.

This clonotype was seen a single time. The chain recombines TRBV24-1 with TRBJ2-1; D gene unclear. The CDR3 has 16 residues. V was clipped by 10 bases and J by 6 bases, with 24 bases between them. Germline V gene sequence: CDR1 KGHDR, CDR2 SFDVKD. This CDR3 is CATTGPMDGDRNEQFF. CDR3 nucleotide sequence: TGTGCCACTACCGGCCCTATGGACGGCGACCGCAATGAGCAGTTCTTC.

J is TRBJ2-7 and V is TRBV28; 9 nucleotides line up with TRBD2. Germline CDR1 reads MDHEN; CDR2 reads SYDVKM. The CDR3 sequence is 16 residues long. The ends lost 5 bases at V and 3 bases at J; junction bases unmatched: 11. This chain's CDR3 is CASSHYASGDFYEQYF. CDR3 in DNA: TGTGCCAGCAGTCACTATGCTAGCGGGGATTTCTACGAGCAGTACTTC.

The chain carries TRBV7-2 and TRBJ1-1; D is possibly TRBD1 (5 bases). The germline V gene has CDR1 SGHTA and CDR2 FQGNSA. The CDR3 consists of 13 residues. V shed 4 bases and J shed 6 bases, with 12 bases lying between them. CDR3 DNA: TGTGCCAGCAGCTGGAGCCGGGGCTCTGAAGCTTTCTTT. The encoded protein is CASSWSRGSEAFF.

This chain connects TRBV28 to TRBJ2-2; 8 nucleotides align to TRBD2. CDR3 length equals 15 residues. CDR1 and CDR2 (germline): MDHEN, SYDVKM. Germline trimming cut 4 bases from V and 6 bases from J; bases unmatched to any gene: 7. The CDR3 sequence is CASSYTPGGAGELFF. The CDR3 coding sequence is TGTGCCAGCAGTTACACCCCCGGGGGGGCCGGGGAGCTGTTTTTT.

The chain uses TRBV2 and TRBJ1-1; the D is unclear. Germline CDR1 and CDR2: SNHLY and FYNNEI. V gave up 4 bases and J gave up 8 bases, with 8 bases separating them. CDR3 length equals 11 residues. The CDR3 DNA is TGTGCCAGCAGTGTGAGCCCCGAAGCTTTCTTT. This encodes CASSVSPEAFF.

The chain recombines TRBV30 with TRBJ2-1, with TRBD2 matching over 8 bases. The CDR3 extends over 13 amino acids. Germline V CDR1 and CDR2: GTSNPN, SVGIG (reference sequence). The junction had 7 bases not matched to a gene; V was cut back by 3 bases and J by 9 bases. CDR3 sequence reads: CAWRPSGSIEQFF. CDR3 sequence (DNA): TGTGCCTGGAGACCCAGCGGGAGTATTGAGCAGTTCTTC.

This clonotype was seen only a few times. This chain links TRBV7-9 with TRBJ1-5; D unresolved. Trimming shortened V by 6 bases and J by 4 bases, and 7 bases separated the two germline ends. CDR3 length equals 12 residues. CDR1 and CDR2 from the germline V gene are SEHNR and FQNEAQ (reference sequence). Here the CDR3 reads CASSGGNQPQHF. In DNA form, the CDR3 reads TGTGCCAGCAGTGGCGGAAATCAGCCCCAGCATTTT.

This chain joins TRBV20-1 and TRBJ2-7, with D perhaps TRBD2 (5 bases). From germline, CDR1 is DFQATT and CDR2 SNEGSKA (reference sequence). This CDR3 has 13 amino acids. The V end was cut by 5 bases, the J end by 0 bases, with 11 bases between. The CDR3 loop reads CSALRASSYEQYF. CDR3 nucleotides: TGCAGTGCTCTGCGGGCGAGCTCCTACGAGCAGTACTTC.